The rows below give T cell receptor beta chains drawn from one sample of a study of breast tumors, draining lymph nodes, adjacent tissues. MiXCR, applied by TCRdb to the multiplex PCR reads, yields one record per CDR3 protein. The sample includes around 130,000 distinct CDR3 sequences, about 20% of them seen just once. Material: axillary lymph node tissue. The origin of the receptors is a female donor with breast cancer. Some clones in this sample may be carry-over from other donors' samples. Both conserved end residues are part of each CDR3. The D gene is left open where the match is weak. Size is omitted from some rows. Given values are once, few, many or a class for expanded clones.

>TRBJ1-2|NA|NA|TRBV28
TGTGCCAGCAGTTTCAGAGGGCCCACGGTTAACACCTTC
CASSFRGPTVNTF
>TRBJ1-2|many|NA|TRBV29-1
TGCAGCGTTGAACGGGGCAGCCTATATGGCTACACCTTC
CSVERGSLYGYTF
>TRBJ2-5|many|NA|TRBV20-1
TGCAGTGCTAGTCGTCCCGCTCCAGGGCGGCCGCCAGGAGAGACCCAGTACTTC
CSASRPAPGRPPGETQYF
>TRBJ2-7|many|NA|TRBV29-1
TGCAGCGTTGCGGTGGCCACGGGGTACGAGCAGTACTTC
CSVAVATGYEQYF
>TRBJ2-7|many|TRBD2|TRBV7-9
TGTGCCAGCAGCTTAAAGACTAGCGGGAGTCATGAGCAGTACTTC
CASSLKTSGSHEQYF
>TRBJ1-5|many|NA|TRBV19
TGTGCCAGTAACAATGGAGCAGGTAGCAATCAGCCCCAGCATTTT
CASNNGAGSNQPQHF
>TRBJ2-3|many|TRBD2|TRBV5-1
TGCGCCAGCAGTTCCGGGAGGGGGAAAGATACGCAGTATTTT
CASSSGRGKDTQYF
>TRBJ2-2|many|NA|TRBV7-3
TGTGCCAGCAGCTTAGACAGCCAGGCGGGGGAGCTGTTTTTT
CASSLDSQAGELFF
>TRBJ2-7|many|NA|TRBV11-2
TGTGCCAGCAGCCCGCGCCCGGGAGAGACCTACGAGCAGTACTTC
CASSPRPGETYEQYF
>TRBJ2-1|few|TRBD2|TRBV3-1
TGTGCCAGCAGCCAAGCCCAAATAGCGGGAGGGGATACCTACAATGAGCAGTTCTTC
CASSQAQIAGGDTYNEQFF
>TRBJ2-1|many|TRBD2|TRBV6-1
TGTGCCAGCAAATTAGCGGGAGTGTACTACAATGAGCAGTTCTTC
CASKLAGVYYNEQFF
>TRBJ2-3|many|TRBD2|TRBV10-3
TGTGCCATCAGTTCTAGCGGCTTGGGCACAGATACGCAGTATTTT
CAISSSGLGTDTQYF
>TRBJ2-2|many|NA|TRBV5-5
TGTGCCAGCAGCATGGCGGCCGGGGCCGGGGAGCTGTTTTTT
CASSMAAGAGELFF
>TRBJ2-7|many|TRBD2|TRBV4-2
TGTGCCAGCAGCCCTACTAGCGGGAAGGTTGAGCAGTACTTC
CASSPTSGKVEQYF
>TRBJ2-1|NA|TRBD2|TRBV27
TGTGCCAGCATTATGACTAGCGGGAGGGTCAATGAGCAGTTCTTC
CASIMTSGRVNEQFF
>TRBJ2-1|many|NA|TRBV15
TGTGCCACCAGCAGAGGTGGGCTAAGCGGCAGACCGAACAATGAGCAGTTCTTC
CATSRGGLSGRPNNEQFF
>TRBJ1-2|many|NA|TRBV9
TGTGCCAGCAGCGCCTCCCGGCGATCAGCTTATGGCTACACCTTC
CASSASRRSAYGYTF
>TRBJ1-2|many|NA|TRBV5-6
TGTGCCAGCAGGGACACGATAGAGCATGGCTACACCTTC
CASRDTIEHGYTF
>TRBJ1-5|many|NA|TRBV6-1
TGTGCCAGCAGTGAAAACAATCAGCCCCAGCATTTT
CASSENNQPQHF
>TRBJ2-1|few|NA|TRBV12-3/TRBV12-4
TGTGCCAGCAGCCCCCGAGCTCGGGAGCAGTTCTTC
CASSPRAREQFF
>TRBJ2-1|many|NA|TRBV20-1
TGCAGTGCTAGAGAGGCTACAGGAGTGCGTATAGGTTTTTACAATGAGCAGTTCTTC
CSAREATGVRIGFYNEQFF
>TRBJ2-2|many|TRBD2|TRBV20-1
TGCAGTGCTAGATCCATCGCCGGGGAGGGCCGTAACACCGGGGAGCTGTTTTTT
CSARSIAGEGRNTGELFF
>TRBJ2-7|many|NA|TRBV5-5
TGTGCCAGCAGCTTATTGGACCAGTGGACCTACGAGCAGTACTTC
CASSLLDQWTYEQYF
>TRBJ1-5|few|TRBD1|TRBV30
TGTGCCTGGAGCCTAGGGGGTCGGGCAGGGGGTCAGCCCCAGCATTTT
CAWSLGGRAGGQPQHF
>TRBJ1-2|many|TRBD1|TRBV5-5
TGTGCCAGCAGCTACAACAGGGGTGGCTACACCTTC
CASSYNRGGYTF
>TRBJ2-3|few|TRBD2|TRBV5-4
TGTGCCAGCAGCTTGGCGGGAGGGAGCACAGATACGCAGTATTTT
CASSLAGGSTDTQYF
>TRBJ2-5|many|TRBD1|TRBV4-1
TGCGCCAGCAGCCAAAGGTCGACAGGGCTAGAGACCCAGTACTTC
CASSQRSTGLETQYF
>TRBJ2-7|many|NA|TRBV24-1
TGTGCCACCAGTGACCGGACAGCTTGGGGTACCTACGAGCAGTACTTC
CATSDRTAWGTYEQYF
>TRBJ1-2|many|NA|TRBV14
TGTGCCAGCGCCCCGGGGACTCCTCGGTACTATGGCTACACCTTC
CASAPGTPRYYGYTF
>TRBJ1-6|many|NA|TRBV14
TGTGCCAGCAGCCAAGAAGTCTATTCACCCCTCCACTTT
CASSQEVYSPLHF
>TRBJ2-2|many|TRBD2|TRBV7-9
TGTGCCAGCAGCTTGGGACTAGCGGGAGGGCCAAACACCGGGGAGCTGTTTTTT
CASSLGLAGGPNTGELFF
>TRBJ2-7|many|TRBD1|TRBV7-8
TGTGCCAGCAGCCCTAGTCGACAGGGAAGACCTTACGAGCAGTACTTC
CASSPSRQGRPYEQYF
>TRBJ2-1|many|TRBD2|TRBV5-1
TGCGCCAGCAGCTCGCTAGCGGGAGGACCACTAGGGCAGTTCTTC
CASSSLAGGPLGQFF
>TRBJ2-3|many|TRBD2|TRBV7-2
TGTGCCAGCAGCATGGGACTAGCGGGAGGGGGGTATACGCAGTATTTT
CASSMGLAGGGYTQYF
>TRBJ1-2|many|NA|TRBV2
TGTGCCAGCAGGGAGGGTACTAACTATGGCTACACCTTC
CASREGTNYGYTF